Listed below are T cell receptor beta chains from one sample, sequenced in a study of blood T cell repertoires in COVID-19. The table came from immunoSEQ multiplex PCR; TCRdb's copy has only in-frame clones and leaves some out. The sample has some 400,000 clones; nearly 90% are singletons. What was sequenced was peripheral blood. The receptors here all came from a young man with active or convalescent COVID-19. CDR3s include the opening cysteine and the closing phenylalanine or tryptophan. D genes are given only for firm matches. The size entry is marked missing in some rows and otherwise reads once, few, many or a size class.

j_gene: TRBJ2-1; v_gene: TRBV19; abundance: NA; d_gene: TRBD2; CDR3aa: CASSTLAGYNEQFF; CDR3nt: TGTGCCAGTAGTACACTAGCGGGATACAATGAGCAGTTCTTC
j_gene: TRBJ2-6; v_gene: TRBV11-2; abundance: NA; d_gene: NA; CDR3aa: CASSLDHLTGLIGANVLTF; CDR3nt: TGTGCCAGCAGCTTAGATCATTTAACAGGCCTGATCGGGGCCAACGTCCTGACTTTC
j_gene: TRBJ1-2; v_gene: TRBV5-6; abundance: once; d_gene: TRBD1; CDR3aa: CASRPDRVGGYTF; CDR3nt: TGTGCCAGCAGGCCAGACAGGGTCGGGGGCTACACCTTC
j_gene: TRBJ2-1; v_gene: TRBV19; abundance: NA; d_gene: TRBD2; CDR3aa: CASRGGSPWHEQFF; CDR3nt: TGTGCCAGTAGGGGGGGGAGCCCTTGGCATGAGCAGTTCTTC
j_gene: TRBJ1-2; v_gene: TRBV5-1; abundance: NA; d_gene: NA; CDR3aa: CASTSRGGGYGYTF; CDR3nt: TGCGCCAGCACCTCTAGGGGGGGCGGCTATGGCTACACCTTC
j_gene: TRBJ2-1; v_gene: TRBV20-1; abundance: NA; d_gene: NA; CDR3aa: CSASGQTTGQFF; CDR3nt: TGCAGTGCCAGTGGACAAACCACAGGGCAGTTCTTC
j_gene: TRBJ1-4; v_gene: TRBV10-2; abundance: few; d_gene: NA; CDR3aa: CASRTGVDEKLFF; CDR3nt: TGCGCCAGCAGAACGGGGGTAGATGAAAAACTGTTTTTT
j_gene: TRBJ2-2; v_gene: TRBV5-1; abundance: once; d_gene: TRBD1; CDR3aa: CASSLEGGRTGELFF; CDR3nt: TGCGCCAGCAGCTTGGAAGGGGGCAGAACCGGGGAGCTGTTTTTT
j_gene: TRBJ2-4; v_gene: TRBV6-2/TRBV6-3; abundance: NA; d_gene: TRBD2; CDR3aa: CASSLPGGVGIQYF; CDR3nt: TGTGCCAGCAGTTTACCCGGGGGGGTTGGCATTCAGTACTTC
j_gene: TRBJ2-2; v_gene: TRBV5-5; abundance: NA; d_gene: NA; CDR3aa: CASSQGREGETGELFF; CDR3nt: TGTGCCAGCAGCCAAGGCCGTGAAGGGGAAACCGGGGAGCTGTTTTTT
j_gene: TRBJ2-5; v_gene: TRBV11-2; abundance: NA; d_gene: TRBD2; CDR3aa: CASSSLGLARKETQYF; CDR3nt: TGTGCCAGCAGCTCCCTCGGACTAGCGAGAAAAGAGACCCAGTACTTC
j_gene: TRBJ1-3; v_gene: TRBV9; abundance: NA; d_gene: NA; CDR3aa: CASSERKGAGNTIYF; CDR3nt: TGTGCCAGCAGCGAAAGAAAAGGGGCTGGAAACACCATATATTTT
j_gene: TRBJ1-4; v_gene: TRBV6-1; abundance: NA; d_gene: NA; CDR3aa: CASSEGYGVPNEKLFF; CDR3nt: TGTGCCAGCAGTGAAGGGTATGGAGTCCCTAATGAAAAACTGTTTTTT
j_gene: TRBJ2-1; v_gene: TRBV24-1; abundance: NA; d_gene: TRBD2; CDR3aa: CATSDQGLASRLPFF; CDR3nt: TGTGCCACCAGTGACCAAGGACTAGCTTCTCGCCTGCCGTTCTTC
j_gene: TRBJ1-1; v_gene: TRBV11-2; abundance: NA; d_gene: TRBD1; CDR3aa: CASSPIAGTGTTEAFF; CDR3nt: TGTGCCAGCAGCCCTATAGCAGGGACAGGTACCACTGAAGCTTTCTTT
j_gene: TRBJ1-2; v_gene: TRBV5-8; abundance: once; d_gene: NA; CDR3aa: CASSRRTTNYGYTF; CDR3nt: TGTGCCAGCAGCCGAAGGACAACTAACTATGGCTACACCTTC
j_gene: TRBJ2-7; v_gene: TRBV5-1; abundance: NA; d_gene: TRBD1; CDR3aa: CASSLGTGIHEQYF; CDR3nt: TGCGCCAGCAGCTTGGGGACAGGGATTCACGAGCAGTACTTC
j_gene: TRBJ1-2; v_gene: TRBV6-5; abundance: NA; d_gene: TRBD1; CDR3aa: CASKYGTGDGYTF; CDR3nt: TGTGCCAGCAAATATGGGACAGGGGATGGCTACACCTTC
j_gene: TRBJ2-3; v_gene: TRBV6-2/TRBV6-3; abundance: many; d_gene: TRBD2; CDR3aa: CASSLLPRGAPTDTQYF; CDR3nt: TGTGCCAGCAGTCTCCTACCGCGGGGGGCCCCCACAGATACGCAGTATTTT
j_gene: TRBJ2-1; v_gene: TRBV12-1; abundance: NA; d_gene: NA; CDR3aa: CASSHCRVAGVYNEQFF; CDR3nt: TGTGCCAGCAGCCACTGCCGGGTGGCGGGGGTCTACAATGAGCAGTTCTTC
j_gene: TRBJ2-5; v_gene: TRBV7-7; abundance: NA; d_gene: TRBD1; CDR3aa: CASSLRGPETQYF; CDR3nt: TGTGCTAGCAGCTTAAGGGGGCCAGAGACCCAGTACTTC
j_gene: TRBJ2-1; v_gene: TRBV7-2; abundance: NA; d_gene: TRBD1; CDR3aa: CASSSRTGVNEQFF; CDR3nt: TGTGCCAGCAGCTCAAGGACAGGGGTAAATGAGCAGTTCTTC
j_gene: TRBJ2-2; v_gene: TRBV5-6; abundance: NA; d_gene: TRBD2; CDR3aa: CASSFGGVTGELFF; CDR3nt: TGTGCCAGCAGCTTTGGGGGGGTCACCGGGGAGCTGTTTTTT
j_gene: TRBJ2-2; v_gene: TRBV19; abundance: NA; d_gene: NA; CDR3aa: CASSKRENTGELFF; CDR3nt: TGTGCCAGTAGTAAACGGGAGAACACCGGGGAGCTGTTTTTT
j_gene: TRBJ2-2; v_gene: TRBV7-2; abundance: once; d_gene: NA; CDR3aa: CASSPEGWLAGGELFF; CDR3nt: TGTGCCAGCAGCCCGGAGGGGTGGCTAGCCGGCGGGGAGCTGTTTTTT
j_gene: TRBJ1-5; v_gene: TRBV28; abundance: NA; d_gene: TRBD1; CDR3aa: CASSSARDRASNQPQHF; CDR3nt: TGTGCCAGCAGCTCTGCCCGGGACAGGGCAAGCAATCAGCCCCAGCATTTT
j_gene: TRBJ2-5; v_gene: TRBV5-6; abundance: once; d_gene: NA; CDR3aa: CASSLRSTGNQETQYF; CDR3nt: TGTGCCAGCAGCTTGAGGTCTACAGGTAACCAAGAGACCCAGTACTTC
j_gene: TRBJ1-1; v_gene: TRBV7-9; abundance: NA; d_gene: NA; CDR3aa: CASSSQGGGTEAFF; CDR3nt: TGTGCCAGCAGCTCGCAGGGTGGTGGGACTGAAGCTTTCTTT
j_gene: TRBJ1-2; v_gene: TRBV29-1; abundance: NA; d_gene: NA; CDR3aa: CSVDLGFGYTF; CDR3nt: TGCAGCGTTGACTTGGGCTTCGGCTACACCTTC
j_gene: TRBJ2-7; v_gene: TRBV6-5; abundance: NA; d_gene: NA; CDR3aa: CASSYGRTSTTYEQYF; CDR3nt: TGTGCCAGCAGTTACGGGCGAACGTCTACCACCTACGAGCAGTACTTC
j_gene: TRBJ2-7; v_gene: TRBV29-1; abundance: NA; d_gene: TRBD2; CDR3aa: CSAWISKREGGGQYF; CDR3nt: TGCAGCGCCTGGATTTCAAAGCGGGAAGGTGGAGGGCAGTACTTC
j_gene: TRBJ2-3; v_gene: TRBV5-1; abundance: few; d_gene: TRBD2; CDR3aa: CASSLAGGSPDTQYF; CDR3nt: TGCGCCAGCAGCTTGGCGGGCGGGAGCCCAGATACGCAGTATTTT
j_gene: TRBJ2-1; v_gene: TRBV7-2; abundance: NA; d_gene: TRBD2; CDR3aa: CASGTSGGAYEQFF; CDR3nt: TGTGCCAGCGGAACTAGCGGGGGGGCCTATGAGCAGTTCTTC